The 21 T cell receptor beta chains given below trace back to one sample, sequenced in a study of beta chain features in type 1 diabetes (dated by TCRdb to 2016 to 2018). Receptor libraries were prepared by the immunoSEQ multiplex PCR assay. The entire amount of isolated RNA was reverse transcribed using the High Capacity cDNA Reverse Transcription Kit, so the sequenced TCRB transcripts were expressed ones. TCRdb mirrors the immuneACCESS table, restricted to in-frame sequences. Some clones are absent from its copies; in checked studies, under half trace to an unresolved V gene, and the reason for the others is unknown. The table for this sample lists 680,000 or so clones; 15% to 19% of them were counted only once. The ten largest clones take up 0.09% to 0.095% of the sample. Sample: naive CD4+ T cells from blood. Read against the paper, the sample's cell subset or site label means: true naive CD4+ T cells. These receptor sequences come from a man aged 18 to 35 in good health.

The sample holds a few counts of this clone. The chain links TRBV9 to TRBJ2-3, with D possibly TRBD1 on 6 matching bases. This CDR3 contains 14 residues. V was trimmed by 3 bases and J by 0 bases, leaving 8 bases between them. Germline-derived CDR1 and CDR2 are SGDLS and YYNGEE. CDR3 sequence: CASSAGQSTDTQYF. In DNA form, the CDR3 reads TGTGCCAGCAGCGCCGGACAGAGCACAGATACGCAGTATTTT.

This clone was detected a few times. The CDR3 DNA follows: TGTGCCAGCAGTGAACGAGGGGGCAATAATCCCACTGAAGCTTTCTTT. Translated, it gives CASSERGGNNPTEAFF. The chain joins TRBV6-1 to TRBJ1-1; the match to TRBD1 covers 7 bases. This CDR3 comprises 16 residues. V trimming: 2 bases; J trimming: 4 bases; junction bases outside the gene matches: 10. Germline V CDR1 and CDR2: MNHNS, SASEGT.

The table lists this clone with a few counts. The chain has TRBV5-8 and TRBJ2-1, with TRBD2 matching 10 bases. The CDR3 runs to 16 residues. With 4 bases clipped from V and 4 bases from J, the junction kept 8 bases outside the gene matches. Germline V gives CDR1 SGHTS, CDR2 YDEGEE. CDR3 protein: CASSPRLAGEYNEQFF. In DNA form, the CDR3 reads TGTGCCAGCAGCCCCCGGCTAGCGGGGGAATACAATGAGCAGTTCTTC.

This clone was recorded a few times. V is TRBV20-1 and J is TRBJ2-3, with 7 bases lining up with TRBD2. The CDR3 spans 10 residues. Trimming at V came to 6 bases and at J to 8 bases, leaving 2 bases not matched to a gene. Per germline, CDR1 DFQATT and CDR2 SNEGSKA (reference sequence). CDR3 sequence reads: CSAQRGTQYF. CDR3 DNA sequence: TGCAGTGCACAGCGGGGTACGCAGTATTTT.

The chain links TRBV4-1 to TRBJ2-7; TRBD2 aligns across 13 bases. V was pared by 3 bases and J by 2 bases, with 7 bases of the junction left unmatched. The CDR3 has 17 amino acids. CDR1 is MGHRA, CDR2 YSYEKL, per germline. The CDR3 sequence: CASSHHLGLAGAYEQYF. CDR3 bases: TGCGCCAGCAGCCACCACCTAGGACTAGCGGGGGCCTACGAGCAGTACTTC.

About this clone itself: This CDR3 is also generated by other DNA sequences in the sample. This sequence joins TRBV27 and TRBJ2-6; D call uncertain. With 6 bases removed from V and 0 bases from J, the gap between germline ends came to 3 bases. Germline V gene lookup returns CDR1 MNHEY and CDR2 SMNVEV (reference sequence). This CDR3 contains 13 residues. CDR3 coding DNA: TGTGCCAGCAGGGCCTCTGGGGCCAACGTCCTGACTTTC. Translated, it gives CASRASGANVLTF.

This clone was seen a few times. The chain employs TRBV5-1 and TRBJ2-1; maybe TRBD1 (6 bases). Germline-derived CDR1 and CDR2 are SGHRS and YFSETQ. V lost 5 bases and J lost 4, with 19 bases in between. This CDR3 contains 16 residues. The CDR3: CASSSDRPRGYNEQFF. In nucleotides, the CDR3 is TGCGCCAGCAGTTCAGACAGGCCGCGAGGGTACAATGAGCAGTTCTTC.

There are a few counts of this clone. This rearrangement joins TRBV6-1 to TRBJ2-3, with 10 bases that match TRBD1. There are 14 residues in the CDR3. In germline, CDR1 is MNHNS, CDR2 SASEGT. The ends lost 4 bases at V and 3 bases at J; junction bases unmatched: 1. In nucleotides, the CDR3 is TGTGCCAGCAGTGGGACAGGGGGAACAGATACGCAGTATTTT. This gives the protein CASSGTGGTDTQYF.

The rearrangement uses TRBV7-2 and TRBJ1-2; 8 nucleotides match TRBD1. The CDR3 has 16 amino acids. V shed 5 bases and J 6 bases; nucleotides not matched to a gene: 14. The V gene's germline CDR1 is SGHTA and CDR2 FQGNSA. This CDR3 reads CASSARTGPGFDGYTF. The CDR3 DNA sequence: TGTGCCAGCAGCGCCCGGACAGGGCCGGGTTTTGATGGCTACACCTTC. Based on the CDR3 plus reference TRBV7-2 and TRBJ1-2, the full variable domain is GAGVSQSPSNKVTEKGKDVELRCDPISGHTALYWYRQSLGQGLEFLIYFQGNSAPDKSGLPSDRFSAERTGGSVSTLTIQRTQQEDSAVYLCASSARTGPGFDGYTFGSGTRLTVV.

This clone was counted a few times. V usage is TRBV19 and J usage is TRBJ2-6; either TRBD1 or TRBD2 may supply D (5 bases each). The germline V and J ends were trimmed by 9 bases and 2 bases, with 14 bases remaining between them. CDR3 length equals 15 residues. Germline V gene data show CDR1 as LNHDA and CDR2 as SQIVND (reference sequence). DNA of the CDR3: TGTGCCAGCACGACGGGGCGCGCTGGGGCCAACGTCCTGACTTTC. Its translation is CASTTGRAGANVLTF.

The rearrangement joins TRBV6-6 to TRBJ1-1, with D uncertain. Germline V gives CDR1 MNHNY, CDR2 SVGAGI (reference sequence). CDR3 length: 13 amino acids. V gave up 5 bases and J gave up 0 bases, with 7 bases separating them. The CDR3: CASSATLNTEAFF. CDR3 coding DNA: TGTGCCAGCAGTGCGACCCTGAACACTGAAGCTTTCTTT.

In this sample, this clone turned up a few times. V and J are TRBV25-1 and TRBJ2-7; D remains unclear. The CDR3 is made up of 11 amino acids. Deletions cut 3 bases from V and 10 bases from J, with 10 bases between. Germline values: CDR1 MGHDK, CDR2 SYGVNS. The CDR3 spells CASSEELAQYF. In nucleotides, the CDR3 is TGTGCCAGCAGTGAGGAGTTAGCCCAGTACTTC.

This clone has a handful of counts. V is TRBV5-6 and J is TRBJ2-5; tentatively, D is TRBD1 (6 bases). Germline CDR1 SGHDT, CDR2 YYEEEE. The CDR3 spans 16 residues. Trimming left V 4 bases short and J 5 bases short, with 21 bases between. The CDR3 bases are TGTGCCAGCAGCCTCGTTACCCAGGGGTTGGGGGAGACCCAGTACTTC. This sequence encodes CASSLVTQGLGETQYF.

This chain connects TRBV7-9 to TRBJ1-6; tentative D call: TRBD1 (6 bases). The CDR3 runs to 15 residues. Germline V gives CDR1 SEHNR, CDR2 FQNEAQ (reference sequence). V was trimmed by 1 base and J by 9 bases, leaving 13 bases between them. The CDR3 DNA reads as TGTGCCAGCAGCTTAGGGCCAGGGGAGAGTTCACCCCTCCACTTT. Amino acids: CASSLGPGESSPLHF.

The chain couples TRBV4-3 to TRBJ2-4, with unresolved D. The CDR3 is 16 amino acids. From germline, CDR1 is LGHNA and CDR2 YSLEER. Trimming pared 0 bases from V and 0 bases from J, leaving 9 bases between. The CDR3 sequence is CASSQEAGLAKNIQYF. The CDR3 region has the DNA TGCGCCAGCAGCCAAGAGGCAGGTTTAGCCAAAAACATTCAGTACTTC.

For this clone: The sample contains more than one DNA sequence encoding this CDR3. This rearrangement joins TRBV28 to TRBJ1-2, with D unresolved. V lost 5 bases and J 1 base, leaving 2 bases between the germline ends. There are 11 residues in the CDR3. Germline V gives CDR1 MDHEN, CDR2 SYDVKM. The CDR3 loop is CASSSNYGYTF. CDR3 coding DNA: TGTGCCAGCAGTAGTAACTATGGCTACACCTTC.

This chain joins TRBV7-9 and TRBJ2-3; 7 nucleotides match TRBD1. The trim removed 5 bases at V and 3 bases at J, leaving 14 bases unmatched. This CDR3 has 17 amino acids. Germline V gene data show CDR1 as SEHNR and CDR2 as FQNEAQ (reference sequence). CDR3 in amino acids: CASSVSRTYRGTDTQYF. In nucleotides, the CDR3 is TGTGCCAGCAGCGTTAGTCGGACCTACAGGGGAACAGATACGCAGTATTTT.

This clone was recorded a few times. The chain joins TRBV14 to TRBJ1-2; D gene unclear. The ends were cut back, 4 bases at V and 2 bases at J, with 8 bases in the middle. Germline V CDR1 and CDR2: SGHDN, FVKESK. The CDR3 totals 13 residues. CDR3 residues: CASSPSGNYGYTF. CDR3 bases: TGTGCCAGCAGCCCGTCGGGAAACTATGGCTACACCTTC.

Points on this clone: The sample holds other DNA sequences that translate to the same CDR3. J is TRBJ1-2 and V is TRBV7-2; D gene unclear. Germline assignment: CDR1 SGHTA and CDR2 FQGNSA. Trimming stripped 1 base from V and 4 bases from J, with 7 bases between. The length of the CDR3 is 13 residues. Here the CDR3 reads CASSLDRSYGYTF. As DNA, the CDR3 is TGTGCCAGCAGCTTAGATAGGTCCTATGGCTACACCTTC. Drawing the rest from reference TRBV7-2 and TRBJ1-2, the complete variable domain is GAGVSQSPSNKVTEKGKDVELRCDPISGHTALYWYRQSLGQGLEFLIYFQGNSAPDKSGLPSDRFSAERTGGSVSTLTIQRTQQEDSAVYLCASSLDRSYGYTFGSGTRLTVV.

A few counts support this clone. The rearrangement links TRBV5-1 to TRBJ2-7; 11 bases line up with TRBD1. Germline assignment: CDR1 SGHRS and CDR2 YFSETQ. The CDR3 is 19 amino acids. The V segment lost 3 bases and the J segment 5 bases; nucleotides outside the gene matches: 19. The CDR3 DNA reads as TGCGCCAGCAGCTCAACGGGGACAGGGGGAAATACGTTACGGAACGAGCAGTACTTC. The encoded protein is CASSSTGTGGNTLRNEQYF.

The chain links TRBV7-3 to TRBJ2-3; D is unresolved. Trimming removed 4 bases from V and 6 bases from J, with 17 bases in between. Germline lookup yields CDR1 SGHTA and CDR2 FQGTGA. The CDR3 contains 15 residues. This CDR3 is CASSSPTYGRDTQYF. CDR3 DNA sequence: TGTGCCAGCAGCTCACCCACCTACGGCCGGGATACGCAGTATTTT.